The source of this TCR beta chain is a study of shared clonotypes between healthy human individuals (dated by TCRdb to about 2020). About the full investigation: The cohort included three men and two women between 18 and 49 years of age. Different laboratories and diverse techniques were used to prepare libraries and sequence TCR repertoires, to increase sequencing depth and limit assay-specific biases. Between about 0.94 and 8.9 billion PBMCs per donor were obtained by leukapheresis. Per donor, three plates each were used for CD4 naive and CD4 memory, two for CD8 naive, and one for CD8 memory. Blood TCR repertoires of about 5 healthy adults were deeply sequenced to estimate repertoire size and the extent of clonotype sharing between individuals. Broader findings and caveats from the paper: Clonotypes shared by all four sorted-subset donors showed higher generation probabilities than non-shared clonotypes. Incomplete sequencing was indicated by rarefaction of sorted-subset datasets, despite the large sequencing depth. Sampling was limited to blood, and TCR repertoires in tissue likely differ from TCR repertoires in blood. When a handful of donors were compared, the shared fraction of clonotypes was about 5% for naive CD4, around 3.5% for naive CD8, 2.3% for memory CD4, and roughly 0.43% for memory CD8. Naive subsets generally had larger estimated clonotype richness than memory subsets did. Pairwise subsampling indicated that sequencing depth was expected to affect the degree of clonotype sharing among donors. The genetic and exposure-history diversity represented was limited by the small number of donors.

Relative to germline, V is missing 6 bases and J is missing 8 bases, with 6 bases of the junction outside any gene match. The germline V gene (reference sequence) sets CDR1 to MNHEY and CDR2 to SMNVEV. Taken from cysteine to phenylalanine, the CDR3 has 13 residues. The kept DNA is CDR3 alone, 39 bases in frame from the first base. CD8 naive samples were CD45RO-negative cells positively selected for CCR7, giving a CD45RA+CCR7+ population that excluded TemRA cells. Healthy HIV-negative adults with no recently reported acute infections or vaccinations were included as donors. Every donor was a Caucasian adult residing in Nashville, Tennessee, USA. After blood collection by leukapheresis, PBMCs were isolated using Ficoll-Histopaque density gradient centrifugation and then cryopreserved in the vapor phase of liquid nitrogen. Purity and quantity of every magnetically sorted T cell population were checked by analytical flow cytometry. Genomic DNA was isolated from every sorted fraction and measured by UV absorbance on a Nanodrop 2000c.

As regards this clone: What this receptor recognizes is not known. No qualities accompany the bases; no much larger clone lies one base away.

TCR CDR3 regions were amplified from genomic DNA by multiplex PCR using the deep immunoSEQ assay. Genomic DNA extracted from each cell subset was distributed evenly over all wells of several immunoSEQ 96-well plates, and each plate served as one replicate. For sorted subsets, around 200 ng genomic DNA, equal to tens of thousands of T cell genomes, was loaded into each replicate PCR. Purified libraries were quantified with a Qubit 3.0 fluorometer, sized on a Bioanalyzer 2100, and re-quantified with the KAPA Library Quantification kit. Every immunoSEQ 96-well plate was sequenced on a separate single-read 150-cycle Illumina NextSeq 550 flow cell. Regarding the original processing steps: Because the immunoSEQ output held only junctional sequences and lacked quality scores, the filtering could not match the filtering applied to full-length reads. Sequences were annotated with PyIR, a Python wrapper for IgBLAST v1.9, and V/J genes and CDR3 were assigned using IMGT germline references. Reads with weak V/J assignments (E-value above 1e-6), missing CDR3, stop codons, out-of-frame junctions, or ambiguous translated residues were removed. V3J clonotypes were defined as sequences sharing an identical inferred V gene, J gene, and CDR3 amino acid sequence. Percentage overlap between repertoires was calculated by dividing the number of shared unique clonotypes by the size of the smaller repertoire. RTK rarefaction, the Chao1 estimator, and Recon v2.1 estimates of unobserved clonotypes were used to assess repertoire richness. Generation probabilities for all TCRbeta clonotypes obtained by the gDNA method from several donors were computed using OLGA. TCRdb stores this immuneACCESS table with in-frame sequences only. Part of the clones is absent; in the studies checked, under half of the shortfall reflects unresolved V genes, and no reason is known for the rest. V, J and clone size were drawn from that table, and D and trimming were deduced from the DNA. Across this sample there are about 2.1 million clones, with just over 90% seen only once. The leading ten clones occupy 1.5% to 2% of the sample.

The sequence derives from a man between 18 and 35 years old in good health. Some clones in this sample may be carry-over from other donors' samples. This chain joins TRBV27 to TRBJ2-1; 8 central nucleotides agree with TRBD1. The sample comprised naive CD8+ T cells from PBMCs. The label giving this sample's cell subset or site can be read as: CD45RA+CCR7+. The CDR3 region has the sequence CASSPDRADEQFF. The sequence in DNA is TGTGCCAGCAGCCCGGACAGGGCCGATGAGCAGTTCTTC.